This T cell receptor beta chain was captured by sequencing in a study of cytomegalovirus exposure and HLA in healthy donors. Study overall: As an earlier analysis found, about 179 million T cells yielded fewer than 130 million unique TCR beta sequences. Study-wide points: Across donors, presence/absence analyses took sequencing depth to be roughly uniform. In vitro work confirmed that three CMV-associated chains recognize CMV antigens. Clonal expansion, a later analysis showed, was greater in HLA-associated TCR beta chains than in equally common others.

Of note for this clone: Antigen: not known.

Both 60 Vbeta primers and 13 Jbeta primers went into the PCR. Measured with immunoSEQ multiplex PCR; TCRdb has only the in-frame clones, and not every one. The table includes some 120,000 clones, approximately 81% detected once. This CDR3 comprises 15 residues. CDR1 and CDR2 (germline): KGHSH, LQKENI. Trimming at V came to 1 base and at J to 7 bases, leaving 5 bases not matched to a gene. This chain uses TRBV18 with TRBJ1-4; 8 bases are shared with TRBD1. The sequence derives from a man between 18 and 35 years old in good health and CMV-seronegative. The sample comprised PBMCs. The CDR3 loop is CASSPLGRGLEKLFF. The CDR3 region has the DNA TGTGCCAGCTCACCACTGGGCAGGGGGCTTGAAAAACTGTTTTTT. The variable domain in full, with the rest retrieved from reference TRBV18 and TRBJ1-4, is NAGVMQNPRHLVRRRGQEARLRCSPMKGHSHVYWYRQLPEEGLKFMVYLQKENIIDESGMPKERFSAEFPKEGPSILRIQQVVRGDSAAYFCASSPLGRGLEKLFFGSGTQLSVL.